Listed here is a single T cell receptor (beta chain). The specificity of this receptor is unknown. No per-base quality is available; no much larger clone lies one base away. Library preparation employed the immunoSEQ multiplex PCR assay. For the multiplex PCR, a mixture combining 60 forward primers for TCR Vbeta segments and 13 reverse primers for TCR Jbeta segments was used. The CDR3 region of rearranged TCR beta genes was amplified from genomic DNA with a multiplex PCR assay. The Illumina HiSeq System was used to sequence the amplified TCR beta libraries as 87-base-pair reads. Processing in the source paper ran as follows. A later analysis counted about 80 million unique TCR beta chains across the 500 to 850 repertoires, and roughly 10 million of these chains were shared by at least two donors. Raw reads were error-corrected and collapsed into unique sequences by a nearest-neighbor algorithm in which closely related sequences were merged to remove PCR and sequencing errors. To assign V, D and J gene segments, CDR3 sequences were aligned to IMGT reference sequences. For a sequence to be retained, at least a six-nucleotide match to both a V gene segment and a J gene segment was required. A rearrangement counted as productive if the CDR3 had no stop codons and remained in frame with V and J, and every other rearrangement counted as non-productive. Following IMGT convention, CDR3 was defined as the stretch from the second conserved V-encoded cysteine to the conserved J-encoded phenylalanine. The earlier analysis of about 610 of the donors excluded sequences that lacked an unambiguous match to a single V gene segment. In an earlier analysis of several hundred of the donors, V segments were called functional above 56.7% productive rearrangements and were called segregating when the between-donor standard deviation exceeded 5%. A statistical classification framework was developed to diagnose cytomegalovirus status using the catalog of TCR beta chain sequences. A later analysis assigned V and J genes by comparing TCR nucleotide sequences with IMGT/GENE-DB human TR gene sequences. In a later analysis, CDR3 sequences and most-parsimonious VDJ recombination scenarios were assigned using the TCRdist pipeline. In a later analysis, each TCR beta chain was defined by its CDR3 amino acid sequence together with its V-gene family, and reads without a unique V-gene family were excluded. As a way to deal with suspected cross-contamination and a sequencing artifact, a later analysis dropped over 550 nucleotide sequences that were highly shared and had low generation probability. In a later analysis, a clonal expansion index for each public chain was calculated from normalized within-repertoire ranks of inferred template counts. In a later analysis, generation probabilities were computed with a VDJ recombination model fitted to out-of-frame rearrangements, and the resulting probabilities were checked against IGoR. Hypergeometric tests were used in a later analysis to score TCR-TCR, TCR-HLA and TCR-CMV co-occurrence, with a repertoire-size bias correction applied to the TCR pairs. A later analysis estimated false discovery rates by permuting HLA or CMV assignments 20 times. In a later analysis, co-occurring TCRs were grouped using DBSCAN, with TCRdist sequence similarity added in when clustering inside HLA-allele-positive subsets. For co-occurrence clustering, repertoires with fewer than 30,000 or more than 120,000 public chains were excluded, along with four or five repertoires with anomalous nucleotide sharing. This is the immuneACCESS table as TCRdb keeps it, with only in-frame sequences that have V and J called. A part of the clones is gone; compared with another copy, unresolved V genes explain less than half, and the rest is unexplained. D and trimming were read from the DNA, whereas the V and J calls and clone size are those reported in that table. Counted in this sample were approximately 64,000 clones; roughly 80% of them appeared once. The ten most abundant clones make up more than 5% of the sample.

The cohort comprised some 730 healthy bone marrow donors. All cohort members were sampled while nominally healthy, although unrecorded immune exposures were likely present. The donor was CMV seropositive and was included in the group of 250 to 350 seropositive cohort members. Each donor provided a peripheral blood sample, and peripheral blood mononuclear cells were used for TCR beta sequencing. The Qiagen DNeasy Blood Extraction Kit was used to extract genomic DNA from the blood cell samples. The data are from a study of cytomegalovirus exposure and HLA in healthy donors (dated by TCRdb to the late 2010s). Turning to the overall study: In an earlier analysis of 550 to 750 of the donors, approximately 260 Gb of sequence data and some 100 million unique TCR beta sequences from about 190 million T cells were reported. Roughly 300 gigabases of sequencing data and approximately 91 million unique TCR sequences made up an early release that covered fewer than 650 HLA-typed donors. The genetic ancestry cluster associated with self-reported Caucasian donors included 81% of the roughly 400 genotyped donors. The study was designed to test whether signatures of past pathogen exposure could be identified by cataloging public T cell receptors. The study profiled the T cell repertoires of 500 to 800 subjects by immunosequencing and related them to cytomegalovirus serostatus. Along with the approximately 700-subject first cohort, a separate validation cohort of around 110 different subjects was used. To predict cytomegalovirus infection status, the study combined high-throughput TCR immunosequencing, statistical association of individual TCRs with disease status, and machine learning. To study patterns of TCR occurrence, a later analysis re-analyzed previously published TCR beta repertoires from around 660 donors and added high-resolution HLA genotyping. In the later analysis, no new phenotypic data were used to find candidate immune exposures; instead, reliance was placed on TCR beta sequences and their occurrence across donors. An earlier analysis of a few hundred of the donors applied high-throughput TCR beta sequencing to assess whether each TCR beta V gene segment acted as functional or pseudogenic. Donor age, sex, ethnicity and CMV serostatus were collected together with the repertoire data. In a later genetic analysis, genome-wide SNP genotypes for about three fifths of the 666 donors were used, and that subset was treated as a discovery cohort. Every discovery cohort repertoire had been produced on one sequencing platform. HLA typing included class I and class II loci at four-digit resolution. The number of typed donors differed by locus: 629-630 for A, B, C, DRB1 and DQB1; 500 to 550 for DQA1; roughly 600 for DPA1; and 450 to 480 for DPB1. Roughly five DR-DQ haplotypes were handled as single units for association and clustering because linkage in the cohort was strong. Across 300 to 400 genotyped donors of the cohort, an average of about 220,000 unique TCR beta nucleotide sequences per donor were sequenced, and around 20% of those sequences were non-productive.

The CDR3 sequence holds 15 residues, the cysteine and phenylalanine included. Only the CDR3 DNA stays, 45 bases, in frame from base 1. As encoded in the germline V gene, CDR1 is SGDLS while CDR2 is YYNGEE. Clipping removes 1 base from V and 6 bases from J, with 4 as the unmatched junction base count. Broad study findings and their caveats: An association between a missense DCLRE1C variant and V-gene and J-gene trimming of TCR beta chains was found in a later genetic analysis and replicated in an independent cohort. In a later analysis, several top co-occurrence clusters were reported to appear linked to parvovirus B19, influenza, CMV and Epstein-Barr virus. Sequencing depth was assumed to be roughly uniform across donors in the presence/absence analyses, though that assumption may not hold. This cohort had only TCR beta chains sequenced, and the lack of alpha or paired-chain data limited which features could be detected. Correlated functional status among segregating V segments might be attributable to linkage disequilibrium, but an unknown experimental factor could not be ruled out. Most TCR sequences were seen in very few donors, while some public TCRs were found in many individuals. Specific HLA alleles were associated with 15,000 to 20,000 TCR beta sequences at a false discovery rate of 0.05 in a later analysis. Because HLA typing was unavailable for some donors at each locus, only the typed subset was used in association tests. In a later analysis, TCR association rates were found to vary across HLA loci, with the most associated TCRs seen for DRB1 alleles and the fewest for HLA-C alleles. Broadly in line with IMGT annotations, most TCR beta V segments showed up in productive rearrangements about 87% or about 30% of the time in an earlier analysis of several hundred of the donors. A total of fewer than 200 TCR beta chains were listed by the study as associated with cytomegalovirus. It was suggested by the authors that the approach could potentially be generalized to other disease states and immunological phenotypes. Assigning TCR associations to individual alleles was difficult when HLA alleles, especially DR and DQ, strongly co-occurred. The 87-base-pair reads could not distinguish some IMGT-functional V segments, including TRBV6-2 and TRBV6-3, so those segments were excluded. The only immune exposure information available for the cohort was CMV serostatus. Roughly 17 rarely observed V segments, including chromosome 9 orphons, were excluded from the earlier analysis of several hundred of the donors because counts were too low. The classifier was reported to diagnose cytomegalovirus status with high specificity and sensitivity in both the original and validation cohorts. According to a later analysis, most CMV-associated TCR beta chains appeared to be HLA-restricted, and the HLA associations seemed to be driven largely by CMV exposure. Compared with the approximately 600-donor mean, donors in an Asian-associated ancestry cluster had fewer N-insertions in productive TCRs, according to a later genetic analysis. The sequencing pipeline was judged likely to have produced a cluster of highly shared sequence variants as a technical artifact. A further reported finding was that TCR beta sequences accurately predicted the HLA-A and HLA-B alleles for most subjects in the first cohort. A few of the identified cytomegalovirus-associated TCR beta chains were confirmed in vitro to be specific for cytomegalovirus antigens. In a later analysis, HLA-associated TCR beta chains showed more clonal expansion and lower generation probabilities than non-associated chains that were equally common.

The TCR sequence derives from a male donor in good health and CMV-seropositive. Recombination joined TRBV9 with TRBJ1-1; 12 of the junction bases match TRBD1. Sequencing used PBMCs. Here is the DNA: TGTGCCAGCAGCGTACTGGGACAGGGGGCGGCTGAAGCTTTCTTT. Its coded protein is CASSVLGQGAAEAFF.